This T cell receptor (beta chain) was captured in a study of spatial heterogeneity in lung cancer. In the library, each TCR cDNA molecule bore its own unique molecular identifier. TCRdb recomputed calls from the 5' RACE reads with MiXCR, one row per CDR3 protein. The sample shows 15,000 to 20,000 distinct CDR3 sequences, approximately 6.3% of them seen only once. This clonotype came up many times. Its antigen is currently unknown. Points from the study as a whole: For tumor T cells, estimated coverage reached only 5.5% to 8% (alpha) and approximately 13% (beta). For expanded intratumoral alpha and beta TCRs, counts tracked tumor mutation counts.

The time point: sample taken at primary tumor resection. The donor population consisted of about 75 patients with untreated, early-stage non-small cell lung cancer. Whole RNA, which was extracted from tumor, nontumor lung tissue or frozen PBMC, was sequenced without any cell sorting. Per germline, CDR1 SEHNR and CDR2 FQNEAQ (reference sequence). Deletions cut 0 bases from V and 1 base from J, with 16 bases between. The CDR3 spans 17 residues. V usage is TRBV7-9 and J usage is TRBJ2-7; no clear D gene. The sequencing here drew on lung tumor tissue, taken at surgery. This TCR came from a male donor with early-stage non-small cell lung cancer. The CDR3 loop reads CASSLAAVAVRSYEQYF. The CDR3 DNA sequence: TGTGCCAGCAGCTTAGCGGCCGTGGCGGTAAGATCCTACGAGCAGTACTTC.